A selection of T cell receptor beta chains follows, all from one sample in a study of a mutant IDH1 vaccine in newly diagnosed glioma. Generated by immunoSEQ multiplex PCR, the TCRdb table keeps only in-frame clones and is missing some. The sample holds over 55,000 clones, approximately 80% seen once. Their antigen targets remain unknown. Sequenced here: PBMCs, sampled from a glioma patient whose treatment included an IDH1 peptide vaccine. These receptors were taken from a man younger than 45 with glioma. Both conserved end residues are part of each CDR3. The order of the fields is V gene, J gene, clone size, CDR3 protein. Part of the rows lack a size; the others show once, few, many or a class for expanded clones.

TRBV5-8,TRBJ1-4,.,CASSVYSPAVEKLFF
TRBV19,TRBJ1-5,.,CASSPPTGRDQPQHF
TRBV29-1,TRBJ2-5,.,CSVSPSGALIETQYF
TRBV7-2,TRBJ1-3,.,CASSLPIIGGLGNTIYF
TRBV7-6,TRBJ2-7,.,CASSPVGGGLLYEQYF
TRBV7-8,TRBJ2-7,.,CASSLLLSSSYEQYF
TRBV7-9,TRBJ1-2,.,CASSFGTGGDGGYTF
TRBV5-6,TRBJ2-7,.,CASSEGQGAYEQYF
TRBV30,TRBJ1-1,.,CAWSVGGQTEAFF
TRBV15,TRBJ2-7,.,CATSTGNEQYF
TRBV5-1,TRBJ2-5,.,CASSLPGRLYF
TRBV28,TRBJ1-5,.,CASRPSNQPQHF
TRBV5-1,TRBJ2-1,.,CASSSQPSGNEQFF
TRBV6-1,TRBJ1-2,few,CASRGQGYDYTF
TRBV11-2,TRBJ2-1,.,CASSLEASVYNEQFF
TRBV9,TRBJ2-1,once,CASSGGVHNEQFF
TRBV7-3,TRBJ1-1,once,CASSLARVVTEAFF
TRBV6-5,TRBJ1-1,.,CASTMGGREAFF
TRBV19,TRBJ1-6,.,CASSMDSGAVGNSPLHF
TRBV5-4,TRBJ1-6,.,CASSAYRGLNSPLHF
TRBV28,TRBJ2-1,.,CASTAPGLLPFF
TRBV7-9,TRBJ2-1,.,CASSLKSEQFF
TRBV9,TRBJ2-2,.,CASSVVTRGRPNTGELFF
TRBV6-1,TRBJ1-3,.,CASSEALYGSGNTIYF
TRBV28,TRBJ1-2,once,CASRGTANYGYTF
TRBV5-4,TRBJ2-3,.,CASSLSYRGTDTQYF